The next 6 T cell receptor beta chains were all read from a single sample in a study of T cell repertoires in aging, cancer and after chemotherapy. Multiplex touch-down PCR with TRB-A/B primers amplified rearranged V-D-J TRB sequences. One entry per CDR3 protein results from TCRdb running MiXCR on the multiplex PCR reads. Found here are just over 9,000 distinct CDR3 sequences, 23% of them singletons; the top ten hold about an eighth. The template was genomic DNA from peripheral blood, not RNA. Sequencing was carried out using blood. Receptor source: a human donor with a blood cancer. The donor label of this sample is uncertain.

This clonotype rates as medium-sized. The CDR3 sequence: CASSTSLGSYEQYF. The CDR3 DNA sequence: TGTGCCAGCAGTACCAGCCTAGGGTCCTACGAGCAGTACTTC. V gene TRBV6-1 combines with J gene TRBJ2-7; no firm D call. The germline V and J ends were trimmed by 5 bases and 1 base, with 12 bases remaining between them. Germline V gene sequence: CDR1 MNHNS, CDR2 SASEGT. CDR3 length: 14 residues.

This clonotype is medium-sized by share. The rearrangement links TRBV12-3 or TRBV12-4 to TRBJ2-3; D is possibly TRBD1 (6 bases). The CDR3 contains 16 residues. V lost 4 bases and J lost 1, with 15 bases in between. This chain's CDR3 is CASSSGTKTGTDTQYF. Written as DNA, the CDR3 is TGTGCCAGCAGTTCCGGGACAAAGACTGGCACAGATACGCAGTATTTT.

V is TRBV12-3 or TRBV12-4 and J is TRBJ1-5; D is ambiguous. Trimming took off 11 bases at V and 0 bases at J, with 11 bases between the two ends. The CDR3 length is 13 residues. The CDR3, as DNA: TGTGCCTCTGGGGAAGATAGCAATCAGCCCCAGCATTTT. Its protein product is CASGEDSNQPQHF.

V and J are TRBV28 and TRBJ1-4; 11 bases match TRBD1. CDR3 length: 15 residues. J lost 8 bases, V lost 6 bases, and 8 bases had no gene match. Germline CDR1 MDHEN, CDR2 SYDVKM. CDR3 sequence (DNA): TGTGCCAGCAGCTGGGACAGGGGGAAAGGGGAAAAACTGTTTTTT. Translated, it gives CASSWDRGKGEKLFF.

This clonotype has a count of ten or more. This chain connects TRBV27 to TRBJ2-7; 7 bases map to TRBD1. This CDR3 region has 14 residues. CDR1 and CDR2 (germline): MNHEY, SMNVEV (reference sequence). V shed 5 bases and J 2 bases; nucleotides not matched to a gene: 6. The chain's CDR3 is CASSRDSETYEQYF. The CDR3 DNA reads as TGTGCCAGCAGTCGGGACAGCGAGACCTACGAGCAGTACTTC.

A note on this clonotype: Given a much more abundant clone one base away, this may be a read error. The chain combines TRBV5-5 with TRBJ2-3; D may correspond to TRBD1 or TRBD2 (6 bases each). The CDR3 length is 15 residues. The ends were cut back, 4 bases at V and 8 bases at J, with 20 bases in the middle. Per the germline V gene, CDR1 is SGHKS and CDR2 is YYEKEE (reference sequence). This CDR3 reads CASSGFGGPTATQYF. In nucleotides, the CDR3 is TGTGCCAGCAGCGGATTCGGGGGCCCGACGGCTACGCAGTATTTT.